The 27 T cell receptor beta chains below all came from one sample that was sequenced in a study of identical twins. TCRdb called the 5' RACE reads again in MiXCR, with one record for every CDR3 protein. In the table there are 600,000 to 700,000 distinct CDR3 sequences, 21% of which are singletons. This sample also appeared in a second study, on T cells expressing NK-cell markers.

The sample comprised PBMCs. These receptors were collected from a young woman in good health.

J is TRBJ2-1 and V is TRBV29-1; 10 positions agree with TRBD1. The V segment lost 7 bases and the J segment 7 bases; nucleotides outside the gene matches: 13. The CDR3 runs 15 residues. CDR1 and CDR2 from the germline V gene are SQVTM and ANQGSEA. CDR3 loop: CSASDRGHPLNEQFF. The CDR3 nucleotides read TGCAGCGCCTCCGACAGGGGGCATCCCCTAAATGAGCAGTTCTTC.

CDR3: CASSLERQGNSPLHF. CDR3 in DNA: TGTGCCAGCAGCTTAGAGCGGCAGGGTAATTCACCCCTCCACTTT. The rearrangement joins TRBV11-2 to TRBJ1-6; possibly TRBD1 for D (5 bases). CDR1 and CDR2 from the germline V gene are SGHAT and FQNNGV. The CDR3 loop spans 15 amino acids. Deletions cut 0 bases from V and 6 bases from J, with 9 bases between.

This clonotype was counted only a few times. The chain carries TRBV12-3 or TRBV12-4 and TRBJ2-7, with D unclear. The length of the CDR3 is 15 residues. V was cut by 1 base and J by 2 bases, with 12 bases left in between. CDR3 sequence reads: CASSLGDGGAYEQYF. CDR3 bases: TGTGCCAGCAGTTTAGGAGATGGCGGAGCCTACGAGCAGTACTTC.

About this clonotype: One end of the junction is discordant with germline, which a read error may explain. The J gene is TRBJ2-5, the V gene TRBV7-2, with a weak D call TRBD2 (6 bases). The germline V gene has CDR1 SGHTA and CDR2 FQGNSA. This CDR3 has 14 residues. The CDR3 loop is CASSLSPAAPGGDF. CDR3 sequence (DNA): TGTGCCAGCAGCTTATCCCCCGCGGCCCCCGGGGGAGACTTC.

J is TRBJ2-4 and V is TRBV12-5; D possibly corresponds to TRBD1 (5 bases). Trimming removed 1 base from V and 7 bases from J, with 8 bases in between. Germline V lookup: CDR1 LGHNT, CDR2 FRNRAP. The CDR3 extends over 13 amino acids. DNA for the CDR3: TGTGCTAGTGGTTTGGGACAGTCGAACATTCAGTACTTC. It encodes CASGLGQSNIQYF.

This chain connects TRBV12-3 or TRBV12-4 to TRBJ1-5; no firm D call. This CDR3 spans 13 amino acids. V lost 3 bases, J lost 10 bases, and 13 bases lay in between. CDR3 loop: CASSFPNFGPQHF. DNA for the CDR3: TGTGCCAGCAGTTTCCCCAACTTCGGCCCCCAGCATTTT.

In this sample, this clonotype turned up a few times. The chain has TRBV5-1 and TRBJ2-3, with 7 bases that match TRBD2. Per the germline V gene, CDR1 is SGHRS and CDR2 is YFSETQ. The ends lost 5 bases at V and 4 bases at J; junction bases unmatched: 7. This CDR3 spans 14 amino acids. The CDR3 region is CASRVAGEADTQYF. Here the CDR3 DNA reads TGCGCCAGCAGAGTGGCGGGAGAGGCAGATACGCAGTATTTT.

This clonotype has just a few counts. The CDR3 DNA reads TGCAGTGCTAGAAGAGTAGCGGTCACCGGGGAGCTGTTTTTT. It specifies CSARRVAVTGELFF. This chain links TRBV20-1 with TRBJ2-2, with a tentative D call TRBD2 (6 bases). The V gene lost 2 bases and the J gene lost 4 bases, with 11 bases spanning the gap. Per the germline V gene, CDR1 is DFQATT and CDR2 is SNEGSKA (reference sequence). The CDR3 length is 14 residues.

Note on this clonotype: The junction departs from the called germline gene at one end, perhaps through a read error. The rearrangement joins TRBV20-1 to TRBJ2-1, with 13 nucleotides matching TRBD2. The CDR3 runs 15 residues. The germline CDR1 and CDR2 sequences are DFQATT and SNEGSKA (reference sequence). The DNA of the CDR3 is TGCAGTGCCGAAAGGACTAGCGGGAGACCAGCTGAGAAGTTCTTC. Protein sequence: CSAERTSGRPAEKFF.

This rearrangement joins TRBV5-1 to TRBJ2-7, with TRBD1 identical over 10 bases. With V trimmed by 0 bases and J by 4 bases, 7 bases remained unmatched. CDR1 is SGHRS and CDR2 is YFSETQ in the germline V gene. This CDR3 is 16 amino acids long. The DNA of the CDR3 is TGCGCCAGCAGCTTGGCCGTGGCGGGACAGGGGTACGAGCAGTACTTC. Translation: CASSLAVAGQGYEQYF.

At least ten counts were recorded for this clonotype. The rearrangement uses TRBV5-1 and TRBJ2-5; the D is unclear. The germline gives CDR1 SGHRS, CDR2 YFSETQ. CDR3 length equals 12 residues. Deletions cut 4 bases from V and 4 bases from J, with 8 bases between. CDR3: CASSPLSETQYF. Here the CDR3 DNA reads TGCGCCAGCAGCCCTCTTTCAGAGACCCAGTACTTC.

The CDR3 nucleotides read TGTGCCAGCATGGTCAGTCCGGGGAACGAGCAGTACTTC. This encodes CASMVSPGNEQYF. The chain uses TRBV5-5 and TRBJ2-7; D is possibly TRBD2 (5 bases). The CDR3 is 13 residues long. Trimming took off 6 bases at V and 5 bases at J, with 15 bases between the two ends. Germline lookup yields CDR1 SGHKS and CDR2 YYEKEE (reference sequence).

This clonotype was seen only once. V and J are TRBV5-6 and TRBJ2-7; 8 bases map to TRBD1. The germline V gene has CDR1 SGHDT and CDR2 YYEEEE. Trimming removed 3 bases from V and 3 bases from J; junction bases left unmatched: 11. There are 16 residues in the CDR3. The chain's CDR3 is CASSSGTGLQFYEQYF. CDR3 DNA: TGTGCCAGCAGCTCCGGGACAGGACTGCAGTTCTACGAGCAGTACTTC.

This clonotype appeared a few times. The rearrangement joins TRBV29-1 to TRBJ2-3; no definite D call. V was pared by 7 bases and J by 2 bases, with 10 bases between. The length of the CDR3 is 12 residues. CDR1 and CDR2 from the germline V gene are SQVTM and ANQGSEA. CDR3 loop: CSARLNTDTQYF. CDR3 DNA sequence: TGCAGCGCCCGACTCAACACAGATACGCAGTATTTT.

This clonotype was counted only a few times. The V and J genes are TRBV10-1 and TRBJ1-1; D unresolved. The CDR3 contains 14 residues. Germline CDR1 reads WNHNN; CDR2 reads SYGVQD (reference sequence). Trimming removed 6 bases at V and 3 bases at J, with 14 bases between. As DNA, the CDR3 is TGCGCCAGCAGCCAGGTTCCTATCGACACTGAAGCTTTCTTT. Encoded protein: CASSQVPIDTEAFF.

This clonotype was counted at least ten times. V gene TRBV6-6 combines with J gene TRBJ2-2; D is ambiguous. This CDR3 contains 13 residues. Deletions cut 6 bases from V and 6 bases from J, with 11 bases between. Germline values: CDR1 MNHNY, CDR2 SVGAGI (reference sequence). The CDR3 here is CASSPIKAGELFF. CDR3 DNA sequence: TGTGCCAGCAGCCCAATCAAGGCCGGGGAGCTGTTTTTT.

The rearrangement links TRBV6-5 to TRBJ2-3, with D hard to call. This CDR3 comprises 14 residues. Trimming removed 3 bases at V and 2 bases at J, with 9 bases between. Germline V lookup: CDR1 MNHEY, CDR2 SVGAGI. Here the CDR3 reads CASSYRRYTDTQYF. CDR3 in DNA: TGTGCCAGCAGTTATAGACGTTACACAGATACGCAGTATTTT.

The chain is built from TRBV6-5 and TRBJ2-3; D is unclear. This CDR3 has 12 residues. The germline CDR1 and CDR2 sequences are MNHEY and SVGAGI. V lost 6 bases, J lost 5 bases, and 9 bases lay in between. CDR3 in DNA: TGTGCCAGCAGCCGCGCGGAAGATACGCAGTATTTT. This encodes CASSRAEDTQYF.

The rearrangement joins TRBV5-1 to TRBJ1-1; D is perhaps TRBD1 (5 bases). Germline lookup yields CDR1 SGHRS and CDR2 YFSETQ. There are 15 residues in the CDR3. V dropped 3 bases and J dropped 4 bases, with 16 bases sitting between them. The DNA of the CDR3 is TGCGCCAGCAGCTCCACCCCGGGCAGGGTCACTGAAGCTTTCTTT. It codes for CASSSTPGRVTEAFF.

The table lists this clonotype with a few counts. The chain uses TRBV7-8 and TRBJ2-5, with D perhaps matching TRBD1 or TRBD2 (5 bases each). The germline V gene has CDR1 SGHVS and CDR2 FQNEAQ. The CDR3 runs to 15 residues. Trimming removed 2 bases at V and 4 bases at J, with 14 bases between. CDR3 sequence: CASSLTPGQGETQYF. DNA for the CDR3: TGTGCCAGCAGCTTAACTCCGGGGCAAGGAGAGACCCAGTACTTC.

This clonotype was detected a few times. This chain links TRBV20-1 with TRBJ2-7, with a possible D match to TRBD1 (5 bases). CDR1 DFQATT and CDR2 SNEGSKA come from the germline V gene (reference sequence). CDR3 length: 15 amino acids. Trimming took off 6 bases at V and 0 bases at J, with 18 bases between the two ends. The CDR3 bases are TGCAGTGCGCATCCCGACAGCGCCGTCTCCTACGAGCAGTACTTC. The encoded protein is CSAHPDSAVSYEQYF.

The genes are TRBV11-1 and TRBJ2-1; 11 bases are a match to TRBD2. The CDR3 covers 18 residues. Germline trimming cut 4 bases from V and 1 base from J; bases unmatched to any gene: 9. Germline CDR1 and CDR2: SGHAT and FQDESV (reference sequence). CDR3 protein: CASSSLLAGAESYNEQFF. DNA of the CDR3: TGTGCCAGCAGCTCCTTACTAGCGGGAGCGGAATCCTACAATGAGCAGTTCTTC.

In this sample, this clonotype turned up a few times. The rearrangement uses TRBV5-1 and TRBJ2-1; tentatively, D is TRBD2 (5 bases). Germline V gene sequence: CDR1 SGHRS, CDR2 YFSETQ. V was shortened by 4 bases and J by 9 bases, with 11 bases between the two germline ends. The CDR3 sequence is 12 residues long. CDR3 DNA sequence: TGCGCCAGCAGCCGTAGCGAGGGTGAGCAGTTCTTC. This encodes CASSRSEGEQFF.

The chain employs TRBV20-1 and TRBJ2-3; weak D call: TRBD2 (6 bases). Deletions cut 2 bases from V and 4 bases from J, with 13 bases between. Germline-derived CDR1 and CDR2 are DFQATT and SNEGSKA (reference sequence). This CDR3 is built from 14 residues. The CDR3 spells CSARMRGLADTQYF. CDR3 in DNA: TGCAGTGCTAGAATGCGGGGACTCGCAGATACGCAGTATTTT.

This chain uses TRBV5-1 with TRBJ2-5, with D possibly TRBD1 on 6 matching bases. Germline assignment: CDR1 SGHRS and CDR2 YFSETQ. Deletions cut 7 bases from V and 0 bases from J, with 13 bases between. CDR3 length: 14 amino acids. The CDR3 DNA follows: TGCGCCAGCCAATCCGGGACACACCAAGAGACCCAGTACTTC. Translation: CASQSGTHQETQYF.

The table lists this clonotype with a few counts. The chain uses TRBV6-2 or TRBV6-3 and TRBJ2-1, with D tentatively TRBD2 (6 bases). Trimming removed 4 bases from V and 6 bases from J, with 10 bases in between. The CDR3 spans 13 residues. Germline loops: CDR1 MNHEY, CDR2 SVGEGT. The CDR3, as DNA: TGTGCCAGCAGTTTAGCGGAGTTCAATGAGCAGTTCTTC. Encoded protein: CASSLAEFNEQFF.

This chain links TRBV2 with TRBJ1-2; D not resolved. The germline V gene encodes CDR1 SNHLY and CDR2 FYNNEI. V dropped 11 bases and J dropped 6 bases, with 13 bases sitting between them. The CDR3 contains 11 residues. CDR3 coding DNA: TGTGCCTGGTCGCGGACGAATGGCTACACCTTC. This translates into CAWSRTNGYTF.